This is a list of T cell receptor beta chains from one sample in a study of Ad26.COV2.S vaccination and SARS-CoV-2 variants. The assay was immunoSEQ multiplex PCR, and TCRdb's table has in-frame clones only and misses some. The sample contains approximately 410,000 clones, about 92% of which appear only once. The source was peripheral blood, collected in a trial of Ad26.COV2.S vaccine versus placebo. All receptors derive from a person between 18 and 65 years old who received the Ad26.COV2.S COVID-19 vaccine or a placebo. The CDR3 runs from the conserved cysteine through the conserved F or W. Fields, in order: D gene, J gene, V gene, clone size, CDR3 DNA, CDR3 protein. The D gene is left open where the match is weak. Where a row states a size, it is once, few, many or the class of an expanded clone; other rows omit it.

. | TRBJ1-1 | TRBV30 | . | TGTGCCTGGACCGGGATGAACACTGAAGCTTTCTTT | CAWTGMNTEAFF
. | TRBJ2-2 | TRBV5-6 | . | TGTGCCAGCAGCTTAGGGACATTTTTGGGGAACACCGGGGAGCTGTTTTTT | CASSLGTFLGNTGELFF
. | TRBJ1-5 | TRBV9 | . | TGTGCCAGCAGACAAGGCAATCAGCCCCAGCATTTT | CASRQGNQPQHF
. | TRBJ2-7 | TRBV7-8 | once | TGTGCCAGCAGCCGACTAGTATCCTACGAGCAGTACTTC | CASSRLVSYEQYF
. | TRBJ2-2 | TRBV9 | . | TGTGCCAGCAGCGTAGCTCGGCTAGAATGGGGCGGGGAGCTGTTTTTT | CASSVARLEWGGELFF
TRBD1 | TRBJ2-2 | TRBV11-3 | . | TGTGCCAGCAGCGGACATAACAGGGGGCCGTCCGGGGAGCTGTTTTTT | CASSGHNRGPSGELFF
. | TRBJ1-5 | TRBV27 | . | TGTGCCAGCAATCCGAGGGGGAGTCAGCCCCAGCATTTT | CASNPRGSQPQHF
. | TRBJ1-2 | TRBV5-1 | . | TGCGCCAGCAGCTTGGGGGGGTATGGCTACACCTTC | CASSLGGYGYTF
. | TRBJ2-2 | TRBV12-5 | few | TGTGCTAGTGGTTTGGTACTGGGCGCCCCGAACACCGGGGAGCTGTTTTTT | CASGLVLGAPNTGELFF
. | TRBJ1-5 | TRBV10-3 | . | TGTGCCATCAGTGAACGGTTCAGTCAGCCCCAGCATTTT | CAISERFSQPQHF
. | TRBJ1-2 | TRBV6-6 | . | TGTGCCAGCAGTTACCAGAGTAACTATGGCTACACCTTC | CASSYQSNYGYTF
. | TRBJ1-6 | TRBV19 | once | TGTGCCAGTAGTATTGGGTCCTATAATTCACCCCTCCACTTT | CASSIGSYNSPLHF
. | TRBJ2-5 | TRBV11-2 | . | TGTGCCAGCAGCTTAGCCGGTCACCAAGAGACCCAGTACTTC | CASSLAGHQETQYF
. | TRBJ1-1 | TRBV30 | . | TGTGCCTGGAGTGGGGGTCCCACTGAAGCTTTCTTT | CAWSGGPTEAFF
. | TRBJ2-1 | TRBV12-1 | . | TGTGCCAGCAGCTTTGAGACTAGCGGGGGGCTCTCCTACAATGAGCAGTTCTTC | CASSFETSGGLSYNEQFF
TRBD1 | TRBJ1-1 | TRBV19 | . | TGTGCCAGTAGTATGATAGGGGCCCAAGGGGGCTACCACACTGAAGCTTTCTTT | CASSMIGAQGGYHTEAFF
. | TRBJ2-7 | TRBV20-1 | . | TGCAGTGCTAGTACAGGAGCCGGCTACGAGCAGTACTTC | CSASTGAGYEQYF